This TCR beta chain was found in a study of T cells in localized non-small cell lung cancer (TCRdb year 2020). General notes on the study: The study analyzed T cell repertoires of hundreds of early-stage NSCLC patients, comparing tumors and uninvolved tumor-adjacent lungs. The mean age of the NSCLC patients was less than 70 years, with 130 or so men and 95 to 110 women. The cohort comprised around 250 treatment-naïve NSCLC patients with resected, localized lung tumors.

What the study reported, not specific to this receptor: Because the study design was exploratory, TCR variables were selected using unadjusted p-values without false-discovery rate correction. A median of approximately 55 of the top 100 tumor clones were detected in paired uninvolved adjacent lung, and around 30 of these tumor clones were also found among the top 100 clones of the paired uninvolved adjacent lung. Because multi-region sequencing of the tumors was not done, intratumor heterogeneity could not be ruled out. Longer overall survival was associated with higher blood T cell density, whereas shorter survival was associated with higher adjacent-lung clonality. Uninvolved tumor-adjacent lung showed the highest T cell clonality, higher than tumor, which suggests more focused antigenic responses in the adjacent lung.

Taken from cysteine to phenylalanine, the CDR3 has 13 residues. Only the CDR3 DNA stays, 39 bases, in frame from base 1. V and J lose 1 base and 2 bases, and a span of 5 bases separates them. Sequences SEHNR (CDR1) and FQNEAQ (CDR2) are obtained from the germline V gene (reference sequence). At diagnosis, tumor, uninvolved tumor-adjacent lung and peripheral blood were collected and then preserved as a mix of FFPE and fresh-frozen material. Blood samples were analyzed as peripheral blood mononuclear cells for TCR repertoire profiling. This clone was detected a few times. No antigen is known for it. No much larger clonotype is one base removed from it; base qualities were not supplied. This CDR3 is also generated by other DNA sequences in the sample. TCR beta CDR3 regions were sequenced from DNA using the immunoSEQ Assay. Concerning the study's data processing: To compute T cell density, TCR beta template counts were normalized to usable DNA, which was estimated by amplifying housekeeping genes. Using the preseqR package, richness was estimated by extrapolating to 120,000 templates for tissue samples and 400,000 templates for PBMC samples. Clonality was defined as one minus Pielou's evenness. Differential abundance testing on productive amino-acid clonotypes, with a minimum total count of 5 and an alpha of 0.1, was used to identify tissue-enriched TCRs. Repertoire overlap between compartments was quantified with the Jaccard Index and Morisita Overlap Index. TCR beta CDR3s were clustered by GLIPH together with public tetramer-defined viral CDR3s, and at least three viral sequences plus V-gene enrichment were required for viral motifs. Here the immuneACCESS table is served through TCRdb, limited to in-frame sequences with V and J called. Missing clones are a known gap in these copies; in checked studies unresolved V genes cover under half, and the rest lacks a known reason. V, J and clone size are those of that table, while D and trimming were read from the DNA. The sample includes under 50,000 clones, with roughly 90% observed a single time. The top ten clonotypes cover under 7% of the sample.

The sequence is built from TRBV7-9 and TRBJ1-1; the D gene assignment is ambiguous. The material was peripheral blood mononuclear cells, obtained before any cancer treatment. The clonotype comes from a male donor aged 60 or over with stage II lung adenocarcinoma. The CDR3 in this case is CASSLEGNTEAFF. The DNA is as follows: TGTGCCAGCAGCTTAGAGGGAAACACTGAAGCTTTCTTT.